This entry lists 21 T cell receptor beta chains sequenced from one sample in a study of regulatory T cells in long-lasting Graves disease. As for time point: newly diagnosed GD, antithyroid drugs for less than 3 months. Making the TCR library involved RNA that had been extracted from PBMCs. The authors built TCR beta libraries using iRepertoire HTBI primers and Arm-PCR of CDR3 regions. One entry per CDR3 protein results from TCRdb running MiXCR on the multiplex PCR reads. The sample carries roughly 420,000 distinct CDR3 sequences, roughly a sixth recorded once. The material sequenced was peripheral blood mononuclear cells (PBMCs), taken at new diagnosis, from a patient treated with antithyroid drugs. The origin of the receptors is a female donor with Graves disease.

In its sample, this clonotype was seen many times. The chain couples TRBV2 to TRBJ2-1, with 10 bases matching TRBD1. There are 14 residues in the CDR3. CDR1 and CDR2 (germline): SNHLY, FYNNEI. V shed 5 bases, J shed 8 bases, and the junction held 6 bases outside the gene matches. CDR3 DNA sequence: TGTGCCAGCAGTCAGGACAGGGGGAACCATGAGCAGTTCTTC. As protein: CASSQDRGNHEQFF.

In its sample, this clonotype was seen many times. The chain uses TRBV12-3 or TRBV12-4 and TRBJ2-1, with D possibly being TRBD1 (5 bases). This CDR3 contains 14 residues. V dropped 2 bases and J dropped 2 bases, with 7 bases sitting between them. CDR3: CASSLIGAYNEQFF. DNA of the CDR3: TGTGCCAGCAGTTTAATAGGGGCCTACAATGAGCAGTTCTTC.

This clonotype showed up many times. The chain carries TRBV29-1 and TRBJ2-5; no reliable D call. V was trimmed by 7 bases and J by 1 base, leaving 10 bases between them. The germline V gene has CDR1 SQVTM and CDR2 ANQGSEA. CDR3 length equals 12 residues. Here the CDR3 reads CSAEWVQETQYF. The CDR3 DNA sequence: TGCAGCGCAGAATGGGTCCAAGAGACCCAGTACTTC.

A note on this clonotype: An end of the junction differs from the germline gene, which may be a read error. The chain links TRBV7-6 to TRBJ1-3; D not certain. Germline CDR1 and CDR2: SGHVS and FNYEAQ. This CDR3 comprises 15 residues. CDR3 nucleotides: TGTGTCAGCAGCAAATACCACGTCTCTGGAAACACCATATATTTT. The encoded protein is CVSSKYHVSGNTIYF.

This clonotype was found a few times. The chain carries TRBV4-1 and TRBJ2-5; 7 positions agree with TRBD2. Germline values: CDR1 MGHRA, CDR2 YSYEKL. CDR3 length: 16 amino acids. V was pared by 0 bases and J by 2 bases, with 6 bases of the junction left unmatched. DNA for the CDR3: TGCGCCAGCAGCCAAGATAGAGGGACTACACAAGAGACCCAGTACTTC. It specifies CASSQDRGTTQETQYF.

This clonotype has a count of ten or more. V gene TRBV11-2 combines with J gene TRBJ2-3, with 9 bases identical to TRBD2. Germline values: CDR1 SGHAT, CDR2 FQNNGV. V trimming: 5 bases; J trimming: 1 base; junction bases outside the gene matches: 22. The CDR3 spans 21 residues. The CDR3 nucleotides read TGTGCCAGCAGCCGAGAGTCCCCCCGACTGATAGCGGGAGTACGCACAGATACGCAGTATTTT. It codes for CASSRESPRLIAGVRTDTQYF.

The gene calls are TRBV4-3 and TRBJ2-7, with D perhaps given as TRBD1 or TRBD2 (5 bases each). In germline, CDR1 is LGHNA, CDR2 YSLEER. The CDR3 extends over 17 amino acids. Trimming took 0 bases from V and 2 from J, leaving 17 bases between them. As DNA, the CDR3 is TGCGCCAGCAGCCAAGACTACGGGACCCTAGGTGCCTACGAGCAGTACTTC. Translated: CASSQDYGTLGAYEQYF.

The gene calls are TRBV11-2 and TRBJ1-1, with a tentative D call TRBD1 (6 bases). From germline, CDR1 is SGHAT and CDR2 FQNNGV. V lost 0 bases and J 4 bases, leaving 9 bases between the germline ends. The CDR3 is made up of 14 amino acids. The CDR3 nucleotides are TGTGCCAGCAGCTTAGATACAGGGCGCACTGAAGCTTTCTTT. Amino acids: CASSLDTGRTEAFF.

This clonotype was counted many times. The chain employs TRBV3-1 and TRBJ2-7; 10 bases match TRBD1. Germline CDR1 and CDR2: LGHDT and YNNKEL (reference sequence). After removal of 0 bases from V and 3 bases from J, the junction contained 2 bases not matched to a gene. The CDR3 consists of 15 residues. In DNA, the CDR3 is TGTGCCAGCAGCCAAGATTGGGACAGGGGCTACGAGCAGTACTTC. It is translated as CASSQDWDRGYEQYF.

Of note for this clonotype: This may be a read error: a much more frequent sequence differs by one nucleotide. The chain links TRBV5-1 to TRBJ2-4; 9 positions match TRBD2. V was clipped by 4 bases and J by 13 bases; unmatched bases: 15. The length of the CDR3 is 15 residues. Germline CDR1 reads SGHRS; CDR2 reads YFSETQ. CDR3 DNA sequence: TGCGCCAGCAGCGTGGCACAGAGCGGGAGGAGTGAGCAGTACTTC. Translation: CASSVAQSGRSEQYF.

The table lists this clonotype with many counts. The chain carries TRBV7-9 and TRBJ1-1, with D maybe TRBD1 (5 bases). The germline CDR1 and CDR2 sequences are SEHNR and FQNEAQ (reference sequence). Between the trimmed V and J ends, which lost 4 bases and 5 bases, there was a span of 20 bases. The CDR3 totals 16 residues. The CDR3 spells CASSSFRDFRGTEAFF. The CDR3 DNA follows: TGTGCCAGCAGCTCATTCCGGGACTTCCGCGGGACTGAAGCTTTCTTT.

This clonotype appeared a few times. This likely reflects a read error, since a far larger clone is one base away. The chain couples TRBV28 to TRBJ2-1; 8 bases align to TRBD1. V lost 8 bases and J lost 10; bases outside the gene matches: 16. There are 15 residues in the CDR3. CDR1 MDHEN and CDR2 SYDVKM come from the germline V gene. CDR3 protein: CASQTGGTAIYEQFF. The CDR3 DNA sequence: TGTGCCAGCCAAACAGGGGGGACAGCGATTTACGAGCAGTTCTTC.

Worth noting for this clonotype: A much larger clone lies a single base off, so this may be a read error. The V gene is TRBV30, the J gene TRBJ1-1; no clear D gene. The germline V and J ends were trimmed by 5 bases and 3 bases, with 19 bases remaining between them. Germline V gene sequence: CDR1 GTSNPN, CDR2 SVGIG (reference sequence). This CDR3 has 15 residues. As DNA, the CDR3 is TGTGCCTGGGGTCAGACACCCAGCGGGGACACTGAAGCTTTCTTT. Translating gives CAWGQTPSGDTEAFF.

V is TRBV5-5 and J is TRBJ2-7, with D hard to call. CDR3 size: 14 residues. The ends were cut back, 2 bases at V and 0 bases at J, with 9 bases in the middle. CDR1 SGHKS and CDR2 YYEKEE come from the germline V gene (reference sequence). The CDR3 spells CASSFMRSSYEQYF. In DNA form, the CDR3 reads TGTGCCAGCAGCTTTATGCGTAGCTCCTACGAGCAGTACTTC.

The V gene is TRBV28, the J gene TRBJ1-1; D is perhaps TRBD1 (5 bases). The germline V gene has CDR1 MDHEN and CDR2 SYDVKM. The CDR3 has 12 amino acids. Trimming cost V 5 bases and J 7 bases, with 11 bases left between them. The CDR3 bases are TGTGCCAGCAGTCCGGGGACGTATGAAGCTTTCTTT. Translating gives CASSPGTYEAFF.

This clonotype has a count of ten or more. This rearrangement joins TRBV12-3 or TRBV12-4 to TRBJ2-4; tentative D call: TRBD2 (6 bases). Trimming removed 6 bases at V and 0 bases at J, with 9 bases between. This CDR3 has 14 amino acids. In DNA, the CDR3 is TGTGCCAGCAGGCCGGGACTAGCCAAAAACATTCAGTACTTC. Amino acids: CASRPGLAKNIQYF.

At least ten counts were recorded for this clonotype. The rearrangement uses TRBV12-3 or TRBV12-4 and TRBJ2-1; 9 nucleotides align to TRBD2. V was pared by 0 bases and J by 10 bases, with 4 bases of the junction left unmatched. This CDR3 comprises 14 residues. The CDR3 loop reads CASSLALAGAEQFF. The DNA for the CDR3 is TGTGCCAGCAGTTTAGCCTTAGCGGGAGCCGAGCAGTTCTTC.

This clonotype was found many times. The genes are TRBV29-1 and TRBJ2-5; TRBD2 is a possible D gene (6 bases). Germline CDR1 reads SQVTM; CDR2 reads ANQGSEA. V was pared by 2 bases and J by 4 bases, with 8 bases between. This CDR3 is built from 12 residues. Here the CDR3 reads CSVERRGETQYF. CDR3 sequence (DNA): TGCAGCGTTGAACGGCGGGGAGAGACCCAGTACTTC.

V usage is TRBV7-9 and J usage is TRBJ2-1; 7 bases map to TRBD2. The CDR3 consists of 14 residues. In germline, CDR1 is SEHNR, CDR2 FQNEAQ (reference sequence). With V trimmed by 7 bases and J by 4 bases, 7 bases remained unmatched. CDR3 DNA sequence: TGTGCCAGCAATATTAGCGGGTTATACAATGAGCAGTTCTTC. Translation gives CASNISGLYNEQFF.

The table lists this clonotype with many counts. The CDR3 sequence is CASGSRGYTF. DNA of the CDR3: TGTGCCAGCGGATCTCGTGGCTACACCTTC. The J gene is TRBJ1-2, the V gene TRBV2; D call uncertain. Germline-derived CDR1 and CDR2 are SNHLY and FYNNEI. Trimming cost V 8 bases and J 7 bases, with 8 bases left between them. CDR3 length: 10 amino acids.

In its sample, this clonotype was seen many times. V and J are TRBV7-9 and TRBJ2-5; maybe TRBD1 (6 bases). CDR1 is SEHNR and CDR2 is FQNEAQ in the germline V gene (reference sequence). V dropped 3 bases and J dropped 5 bases, with 7 bases sitting between them. This CDR3 has 12 amino acids. In nucleotides, the CDR3 is TGTGCCAGCAGCTTTACAGGGGAGACCCAGTACTTC. It specifies CASSFTGETQYF. Variable domain in full (rest from reference TRBV7-9 and TRBJ2-5): DTGVSQNPRHKITKRGQNVTFRCDPISEHNRLYWYRQTLGQGPEFLTYFQNEAQLEKSRLLSDRFSAERPKGSFSTLEIQRTEQGDSAMYLCASSFTGETQYFGPGTRLLVL.